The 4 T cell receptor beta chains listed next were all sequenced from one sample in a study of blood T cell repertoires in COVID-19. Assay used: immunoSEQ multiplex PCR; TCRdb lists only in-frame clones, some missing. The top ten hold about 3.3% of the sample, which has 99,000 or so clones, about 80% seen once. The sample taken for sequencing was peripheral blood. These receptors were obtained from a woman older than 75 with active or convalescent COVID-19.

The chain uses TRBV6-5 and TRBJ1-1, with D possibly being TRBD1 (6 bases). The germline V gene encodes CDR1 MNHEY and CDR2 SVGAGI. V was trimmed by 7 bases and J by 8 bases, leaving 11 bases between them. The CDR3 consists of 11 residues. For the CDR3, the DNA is TGTGCCAGCAAACAGGGTACCGAAGCTTTCTTT. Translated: CASKQGTEAFF.

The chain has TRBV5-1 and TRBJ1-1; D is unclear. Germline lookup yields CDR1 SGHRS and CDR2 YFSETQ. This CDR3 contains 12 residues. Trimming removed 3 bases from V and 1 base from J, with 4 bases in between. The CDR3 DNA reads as TGCGCCAGCAGCTCAGGGAACACTGAAGCTTTCTTT. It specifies CASSSGNTEAFF.

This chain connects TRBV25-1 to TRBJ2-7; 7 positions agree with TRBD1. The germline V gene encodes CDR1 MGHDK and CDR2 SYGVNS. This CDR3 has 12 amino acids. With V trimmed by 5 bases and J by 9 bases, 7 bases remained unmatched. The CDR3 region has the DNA TGTGCCAGCAGTTCGGGGACAGCCGCGCAGTACTTC. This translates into CASSSGTAAQYF.

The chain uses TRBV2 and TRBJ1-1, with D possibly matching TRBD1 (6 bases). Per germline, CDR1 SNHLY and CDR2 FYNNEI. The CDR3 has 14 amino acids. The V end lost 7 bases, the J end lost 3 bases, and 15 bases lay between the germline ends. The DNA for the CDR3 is TGTGCCAGCACGTATACAGGGTCGGACACTGAAGCTTTCTTT. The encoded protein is CASTYTGSDTEAFF.